This T cell receptor (beta chain) was identified during a study of neurological immune-mediated disorders. The CDR3 contains 16 residues. The V gene end was trimmed by 5 bases and the J gene end by 4 bases; junction bases not matched to a gene: 15. Germline V CDR1 and CDR2: DFQATT, SNEGSKA (reference sequence). TCRdb used MiXCR to reprocess the 5' RACE reads, holding one entry per CDR3 protein. Of over 60,000 distinct CDR3 sequences listed, roughly 5.5% are singletons. General study findings and limits: According to phylogenetic grouping, one related-CDR3 cluster, a possible signature, contained the repertoires of 18 of 34 multiple sclerosis patients.

In this sample, this clonotype turned up many times. Its antigen is as yet unknown. The sequence was collected from a woman aged 25 to 39 with multiple sclerosis. Sequenced input: PBMCs. The chain recombines TRBV20-1 with TRBJ2-3; 7 bases map to TRBD2. The CDR3, as DNA: TGCAGTGCTGTTAAGGGAGGGACGGCCTACTCAGATACGCAGTATTTT. It encodes CSAVKGGTAYSDTQYF.